This T cell receptor (beta chain) was profiled in a study of shared clonotypes between healthy human individuals. The study, taken as a whole, reports: Some naive CD4 clonotypes, roughly 5%, turned up in common across a handful of donors. Naive subsets generally had larger estimated richness than memory subsets.

Original processing notes: Because ImmunoSEQ provided only junction sequences with no quality scores, the filtering differed. This table comes from immunoSEQ multiplex PCR, and its TCRdb copy is limited to in-frame clones, with some not included. That table supplies the V and J calls and clone size; D and trimming were determined from the DNA. The sample lists roughly 400,000 clones, about 96% occurring once. Regarding this clone: Its antigen is not known.

Trimming removed 0 bases from V and 8 bases from J, with 16 bases in between. The CDR3 is 16 residues long. The chain uses TRBV23-1 and TRBJ1-4; a possible D gene is TRBD1 (5 bases). TRBV23-1 is assigned to the ORF class and has an uncertain function. The sample was memory CD8+ T cells sorted from blood. Stated subset: CD45RO+ cells pooled with CCR7-negative TemRA cells. This TCR came from a man younger than 45 in good health. CDR3 DNA: TGCGCCAGCAGTCAATCTGGGGGTGAGGGGAGGGAAAAACTGTTTTTT. Its translation is CASSQSGGEGREKLFF.